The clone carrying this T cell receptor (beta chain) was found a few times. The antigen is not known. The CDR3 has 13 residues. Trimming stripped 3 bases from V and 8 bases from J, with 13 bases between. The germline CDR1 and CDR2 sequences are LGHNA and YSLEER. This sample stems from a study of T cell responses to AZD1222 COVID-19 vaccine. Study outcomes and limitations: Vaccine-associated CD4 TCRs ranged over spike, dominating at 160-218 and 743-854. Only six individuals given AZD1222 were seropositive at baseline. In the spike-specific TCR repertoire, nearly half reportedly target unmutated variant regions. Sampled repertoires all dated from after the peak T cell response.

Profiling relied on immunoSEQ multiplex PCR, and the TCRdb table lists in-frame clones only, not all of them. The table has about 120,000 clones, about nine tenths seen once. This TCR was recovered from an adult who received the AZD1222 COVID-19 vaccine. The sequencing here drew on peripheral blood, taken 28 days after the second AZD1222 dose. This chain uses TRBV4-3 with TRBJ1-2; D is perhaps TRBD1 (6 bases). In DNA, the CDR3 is TGCGCCAGCAGCCAGGACAGTTTACAAGGCTACACCTTC. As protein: CASSQDSLQGYTF.